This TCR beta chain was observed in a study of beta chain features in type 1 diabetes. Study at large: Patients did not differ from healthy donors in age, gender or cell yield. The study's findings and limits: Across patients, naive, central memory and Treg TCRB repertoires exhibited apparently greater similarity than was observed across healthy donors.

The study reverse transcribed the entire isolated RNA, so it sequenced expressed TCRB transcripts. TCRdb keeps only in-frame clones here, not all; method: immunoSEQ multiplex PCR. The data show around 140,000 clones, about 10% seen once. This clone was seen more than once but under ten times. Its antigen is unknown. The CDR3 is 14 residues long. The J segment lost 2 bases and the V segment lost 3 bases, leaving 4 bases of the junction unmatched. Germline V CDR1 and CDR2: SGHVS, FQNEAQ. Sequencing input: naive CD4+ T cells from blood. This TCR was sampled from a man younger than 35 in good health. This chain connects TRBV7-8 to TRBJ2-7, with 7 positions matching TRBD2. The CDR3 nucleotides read TGTGCCAGCAGCTTGGGGGGGGGAACCTACGAGCAGTACTTC. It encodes CASSLGGGTYEQYF.